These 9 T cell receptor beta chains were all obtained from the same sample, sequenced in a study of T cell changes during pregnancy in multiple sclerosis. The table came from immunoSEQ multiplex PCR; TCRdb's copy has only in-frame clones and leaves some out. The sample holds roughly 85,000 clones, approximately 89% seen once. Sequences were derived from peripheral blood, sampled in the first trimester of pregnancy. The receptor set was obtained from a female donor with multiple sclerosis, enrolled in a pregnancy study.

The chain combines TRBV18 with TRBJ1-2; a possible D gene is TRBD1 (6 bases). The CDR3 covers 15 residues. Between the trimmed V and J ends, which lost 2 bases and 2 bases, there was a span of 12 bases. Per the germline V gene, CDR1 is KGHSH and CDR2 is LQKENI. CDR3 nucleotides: TGTGCCAGCTCACCATTGGCAGGGGTGAACTATGGCTACACCTTC. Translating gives CASSPLAGVNYGYTF.

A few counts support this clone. The CDR3 loop reads CASSPTGSFEAFF. CDR3 DNA sequence: TGCGCCAGCAGCCCTACCGGTAGTTTTGAAGCTTTCTTT. The V call is TRBV4-3, the J call TRBJ1-1, with D uncertain. With 4 bases removed from V and 7 bases from J, the gap between germline ends came to 13 bases. Per the germline V gene, CDR1 is LGHNA and CDR2 is YSLEER. This CDR3 is built from 13 residues.

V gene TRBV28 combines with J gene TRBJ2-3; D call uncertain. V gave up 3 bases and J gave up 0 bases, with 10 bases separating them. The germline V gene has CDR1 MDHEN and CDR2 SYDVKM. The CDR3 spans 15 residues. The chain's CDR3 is CASSFLAGSTDTQYF. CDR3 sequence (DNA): TGTGCCAGCAGTTTTCTGGCAGGTAGCACAGATACGCAGTATTTT.

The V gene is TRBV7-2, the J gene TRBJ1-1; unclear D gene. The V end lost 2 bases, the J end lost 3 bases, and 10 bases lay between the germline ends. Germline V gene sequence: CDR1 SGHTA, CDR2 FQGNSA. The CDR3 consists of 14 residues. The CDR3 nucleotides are TGTGCCAGCAGCTTAAATCGGGTGGACACTGAAGCTTTCTTT. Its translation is CASSLNRVDTEAFF.

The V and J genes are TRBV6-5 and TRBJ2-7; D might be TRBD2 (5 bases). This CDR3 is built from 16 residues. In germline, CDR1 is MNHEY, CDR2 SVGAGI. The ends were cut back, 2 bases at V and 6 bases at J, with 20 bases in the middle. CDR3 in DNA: TGTGCCAGCAGTTACGCCCTGATGAGGGAGTCGGGCGAGCAGTACTTC. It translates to CASSYALMRESGEQYF.

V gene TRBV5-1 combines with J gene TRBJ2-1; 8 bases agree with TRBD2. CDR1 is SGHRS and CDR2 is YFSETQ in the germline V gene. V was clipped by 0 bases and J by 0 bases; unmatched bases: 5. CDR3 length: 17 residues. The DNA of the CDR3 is TGCGCCAGCAGCTTGGGACTAGCGAGTAGCTCCTACAATGAGCAGTTCTTC. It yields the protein CASSLGLASSSYNEQFF.

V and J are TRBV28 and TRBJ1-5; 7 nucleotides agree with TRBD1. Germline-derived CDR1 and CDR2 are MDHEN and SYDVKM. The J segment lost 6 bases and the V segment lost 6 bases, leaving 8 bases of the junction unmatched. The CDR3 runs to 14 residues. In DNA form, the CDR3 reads TGTGCCAGCAGCCTCCAGAGGGGGCGTCAGCCCCAGCATTTT. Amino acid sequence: CASSLQRGRQPQHF.

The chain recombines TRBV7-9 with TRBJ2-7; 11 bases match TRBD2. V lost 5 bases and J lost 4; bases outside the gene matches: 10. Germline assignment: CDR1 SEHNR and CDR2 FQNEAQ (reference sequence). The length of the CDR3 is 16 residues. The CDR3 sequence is CASSPPLAGGIYEQYF. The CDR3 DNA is TGTGCCAGCAGCCCTCCTCTAGCGGGAGGAATTTACGAGCAGTACTTC.

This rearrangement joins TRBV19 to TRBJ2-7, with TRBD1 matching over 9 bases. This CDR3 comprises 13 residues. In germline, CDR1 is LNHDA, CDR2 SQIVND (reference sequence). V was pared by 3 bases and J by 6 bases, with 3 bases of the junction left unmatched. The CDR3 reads CASSIDRGTEQYF. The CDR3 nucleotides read TGTGCCAGTAGTATCGACAGGGGGACCGAGCAGTACTTC.